This record concerns one T cell receptor beta chain sequence. Its antigen is not identified. Researchers attached unique molecular identifiers to individual cDNA molecules. TCRdb passed the 5' RACE reads through MiXCR, listing each CDR3 protein once. This repertoire shows about 92,000 distinct CDR3 sequences, approximately 15% found once; its top ten account for 6.5% to 9%. This entry is derived from a study of early T cells in non-severe SARS-CoV-2 infection. The ends lost 5 bases at V and 1 base at J; junction bases unmatched: 11. The germline CDR1 and CDR2 sequences are DFQATT and SNEGSKA (reference sequence). The length of the CDR3 is 15 residues. Study-wide findings and caveats: The VDJdb matching leaned toward anti-spike CD8 responses and overlooked private and CD4 specificities.

The sequencing input was whole blood. The rearrangement joins TRBV20-1 to TRBJ2-7; 7 positions agree with TRBD1. The TCR was taken from an adult who was a healthcare worker with PCR-confirmed SARS-CoV-2 infection or an uninfected control (not recorded which). This CDR3 reads CSAGSRDRSSYEQYF. The CDR3 coding sequence is TGCAGTGCTGGGAGCAGGGACAGATCTTCCTACGAGCAGTACTTC.